Below are 23 T cell receptor beta chains sequenced from a single sample in a study of blood T cell repertoires in COVID-19. Only in-frame clones appear in the TCRdb table, and some are missing; sequencing was by immunoSEQ multiplex PCR. This table has tens of thousands of clones, roughly nine tenths appearing once. Sequencing used peripheral blood. Source of these receptors: a man over 45 with active COVID-19.

The chain has TRBV6-6 and TRBJ1-1; weak D call: TRBD1 (5 bases). In germline, CDR1 is MNHNY, CDR2 SVGAGI (reference sequence). Trimming pared 10 bases from V and 1 base from J, leaving 16 bases between. This CDR3 is 14 amino acids long. In DNA, the CDR3 is TGTGCCATCTCTGACCAGGGTAGGAACACTGAAGCTTTCTTT. Encoded protein: CAISDQGRNTEAFF.

This clone is medium-sized (0.01 to 0.1%). V and J are TRBV11-2 and TRBJ2-3; TRBD2 matches 10 bases. V lost 8 bases to trimming and J lost 4 bases; unmatched junction nucleotides: 12. Germline V CDR1 and CDR2: SGHAT, FQNNGV. The CDR3 length is 16 residues. The CDR3 nucleotides read TGTGCCAGCCGGCCAGGAATAGCGGGGGGTTCAGATACGCAGTATTTT. It is translated as CASRPGIAGGSDTQYF.

This chain links TRBV18 with TRBJ2-3; 7 bases match TRBD1. The junction had 6 bases not matched to a gene; V was cut back by 5 bases and J by 4 bases. The germline V gene encodes CDR1 KGHSH and CDR2 LQKENI. The CDR3 has 14 amino acids. CDR3 nucleotides: TGTGCCAGCTCAACTGGACAGGCGGCAGATACGCAGTATTTT. The encoded protein is CASSTGQAADTQYF.

On this clone: Germline and junction disagree at one end, which may indicate a read error. The rearrangement uses TRBV2 and TRBJ2-2; perhaps TRBD2 as D (5 bases). CDR1 and CDR2 from the germline V gene are SNHLY and FYNNEI. This CDR3 region has 14 residues. The chain's CDR3 is CASSSTTNNGELFF. The CDR3 bases are TGTGCCAGCAGTTCGACTACTAACAACGGGGAGCTGTTTTTT.

This sequence joins TRBV30 and TRBJ1-2; 7 bases fit TRBD1. With 1 base clipped from V and 1 base from J, the junction kept 6 bases outside the gene matches. CDR1 and CDR2 (germline): GTSNPN, SVGIG (reference sequence). CDR3 length equals 15 residues. In DNA, the CDR3 is TGTGCCTGGAGTGGACAGGGACGGATTAACTATGGCTACACCTTC. This encodes CAWSGQGRINYGYTF.

The sample holds one count of this clone. V gene TRBV2 combines with J gene TRBJ1-2; 7 bases map to TRBD1. Trimming removed 8 bases from V and 5 bases from J; junction bases left unmatched: 5. The CDR3 is 12 residues long. CDR1 and CDR2 (germline): SNHLY, FYNNEI. The CDR3 here is CASGGTEYGYTF. For the CDR3, the DNA is TGTGCCAGCGGCGGGACAGAATATGGCTACACCTTC.

The rearrangement joins TRBV24-1 to TRBJ2-1; TRBD2 matches at 11 bases. This CDR3 has 16 residues. Germline-derived CDR1 and CDR2 are KGHDR and SFDVKD. V was clipped by 4 bases and J by 6 bases; unmatched bases: 7. The CDR3 loop is CATSESTSGVTNEQFF. CDR3 coding DNA: TGTGCCACCAGTGAGTCGACTAGCGGGGTGACCAATGAGCAGTTCTTC.

The chain has TRBV19 and TRBJ2-7; 7 bases line up with TRBD1. This CDR3 has 15 amino acids. V was clipped by 5 bases and J by 3 bases; unmatched bases: 10. CDR1 and CDR2 from the germline V gene are LNHDA and SQIVND (reference sequence). The CDR3 here is CASSSSPGQLYEQYF. Here the CDR3 DNA reads TGTGCCAGTAGTTCATCGCCGGGACAGCTCTACGAGCAGTACTTC.

The gene calls are TRBV3-1 (or the pseudogene TRBV3-2) and TRBJ2-5; D uncertain. The ends were cut back, 2 bases at V and 3 bases at J, with 7 bases in the middle. CDR3 length equals 13 residues. Germline lookup yields CDR1 LGHDT and CDR2 YNNKEL (reference sequence). DNA for the CDR3: TGTGCCAGCAGCCAACGGTCCGAAGAGACCCAGTACTTC. Amino acids: CASSQRSEETQYF.

V and J are TRBV10-3 and TRBJ2-2, with D possibly being TRBD2 (5 bases). Trimming stripped 5 bases from V and 4 bases from J, with 11 bases between. The CDR3 totals 14 residues. CDR1 and CDR2 from the germline V gene are ENHRY and SYGVKD. This CDR3 reads CAISREGATGELFF. For the CDR3, the DNA is TGTGCCATCAGTCGAGAGGGTGCCACCGGGGAGCTGTTTTTT.

The V call is TRBV19, the J call TRBJ2-1; D perhaps matches TRBD1 (5 bases). V was pared by 4 bases and J by 5 bases, with 9 bases between. The CDR3 is made up of 13 amino acids. From germline, CDR1 is LNHDA and CDR2 SQIVND (reference sequence). The CDR3 here is CASSSQGNNEQFF. The CDR3 DNA is TGTGCCAGTAGTAGTCAGGGAAACAATGAGCAGTTCTTC. Supplemented by reference TRBV19 and TRBJ2-1, the full variable domain reads DGGITQSPKYLFRKEGQNVTLSCEQNLNHDAMYWYRQDPGQGLRLIYYSQIVNDFQKGDIAEGYSVSREKKESFPLTVTSAQKNPTAFYLCASSSQGNNEQFFGPGTRLTVL.

V gene TRBV10-1 combines with J gene TRBJ2-3; 9 bases fit TRBD2. This CDR3 comprises 17 residues. The V gene end was trimmed by 2 bases and the J gene end by 0 bases; junction bases not matched to a gene: 6. Germline V gene sequence: CDR1 WNHNN, CDR2 SYGVQD (reference sequence). CDR3 loop: CASSEDSGGASTDTQYF. CDR3 nucleotides: TGCGCCAGCAGTGAGGATAGCGGGGGTGCTAGCACAGATACGCAGTATTTT.

V gene TRBV11-2 combines with J gene TRBJ2-5; the D gene is possibly TRBD1 (6 bases). The CDR3 spans 13 residues. Germline CDR1 SGHAT, CDR2 FQNNGV. Trimming removed 0 bases from V and 4 bases from J, with 6 bases in between. DNA of the CDR3: TGTGCCAGCAGCTTAGACAGGGGAGAGACCCAGTACTTC. Its translation: CASSLDRGETQYF.

This chain joins TRBV15 and TRBJ1-2, with D hard to call. Looked up from germline, CDR1 is LNHNV and CDR2 is YYDKDF (reference sequence). Trimming removed 5 bases from V and 2 bases from J, with 6 bases in between. The CDR3 sequence is 12 residues long. This CDR3 reads CATSERNYGYTF. CDR3 coding DNA: TGTGCCACCAGCGAGAGGAACTATGGCTACACCTTC.

The chain carries TRBV5-5 and TRBJ1-2; 8 bases match TRBD1. Germline V gives CDR1 SGHKS, CDR2 YYEKEE (reference sequence). CDR3 length: 13 residues. J lost 4 bases, V lost 4 bases, and 3 bases had no gene match. CDR3 protein: CASSRQGIYGYTF. In DNA, the CDR3 is TGTGCCAGCAGCAGACAGGGGATCTATGGCTACACCTTC.

The chain combines TRBV4-2 with TRBJ2-2, with D perhaps TRBD1 (6 bases). From germline, CDR1 is LGHNA and CDR2 YNFKEQ. The CDR3 runs 16 residues. V lost 0 bases and J 5 bases, leaving 13 bases between the germline ends. The CDR3 DNA follows: TGTGCCAGCAGCCAAGACTTGGGGGCGCTGACCGGGGAGCTGTTTTTT. Amino acids: CASSQDLGALTGELFF.

V and J are TRBV4-2 and TRBJ1-1; 11 positions match TRBD1. CDR3 length: 15 amino acids. From germline, CDR1 is LGHNA and CDR2 YNFKEQ. Trimming cost V 4 bases and J 12 bases; bases outside gene matches: 13. The DNA for the CDR3 is TGTGCCAGCAGCCTCCCTCGGCAGGACAGGGGGCTGACTTTCTTT. This sequence encodes CASSLPRQDRGLTFF.

This chain uses TRBV11-3 with TRBJ1-1; tentative D call: TRBD1 (6 bases). CDR1 and CDR2 (germline): SGHNT, YENEEA. This CDR3 comprises 15 residues. The germline V and J ends were trimmed by 2 bases and 4 bases, with 14 bases remaining between them. Here the CDR3 DNA reads TGTGCCAGCAGCTTACAACAGGGTCGGATCACTGAAGCTTTCTTT. Encoded protein: CASSLQQGRITEAFF.

This chain joins TRBV21-1 and TRBJ1-5; TRBD1 is the table's D call and was not checked against the DNA. TRBV21-1 represents a pseudogene. The CDR3 contains 14 residues. The CDR3 region is CASTLDINNQPQHF. Here the CDR3 DNA reads TGTGCCAGCACCCTGGACATAAACAATCAGCCCCAGCATTTT.

The chain links TRBV7-2 to TRBJ2-3; 8 positions match TRBD2. This CDR3 spans 17 amino acids. The J segment lost 6 bases and the V segment lost 4 bases, leaving 15 bases of the junction unmatched. Per germline, CDR1 SGHTA and CDR2 FQGNSA. CDR3 residues: CASSWDKGGGHRDTQYF. For the CDR3, the DNA is TGTGCCAGCAGCTGGGACAAGGGCGGGGGGCATAGGGATACGCAGTATTTT. Supplemented by reference TRBV7-2 and TRBJ2-3, the full variable domain reads GAGVSQSPSNKVTEKGKDVELRCDPISGHTALYWYRQSLGQGLEFLIYFQGNSAPDKSGLPSDRFSAERTGGSVSTLTIQRTQQEDSAVYLCASSWDKGGGHRDTQYFGPGTRLTVL.

V gene TRBV5-1 combines with J gene TRBJ2-7; 7 positions agree with TRBD1. CDR3 length equals 15 residues. V shed 1 base, J shed 0 bases, and the junction held 4 bases outside the gene matches. CDR1 is SGHRS and CDR2 is YFSETQ in the germline V gene. The CDR3 region is CASSLTGASSYEQYF. CDR3 sequence (DNA): TGCGCCAGCAGCTTGACAGGGGCGAGCTCCTACGAGCAGTACTTC.

The rearrangement joins TRBV10-3 to TRBJ2-7; the D gene is possibly TRBD1 (6 bases). The germline V and J ends were trimmed by 6 bases and 5 bases, with 17 bases remaining between them. CDR1 and CDR2 (germline): ENHRY, SYGVKD. The CDR3 sequence is 14 residues long. DNA for the CDR3: TGTGCCATCAGCCTAGGCCGGGACAACCACGAGCAGTACTTC. Encoded protein: CAISLGRDNHEQYF.

This chain joins TRBV29-1 and TRBJ2-1; D perhaps matches TRBD2 (6 bases). Looked up from germline, CDR1 is SQVTM and CDR2 is ANQGSEA. The CDR3 extends over 15 amino acids. V dropped 4 bases and J dropped 4 bases, with 17 bases sitting between them. CDR3 sequence: CSVVVRGPGYNEQFF. The CDR3 DNA reads as TGCAGCGTTGTTGTGCGGGGTCCGGGTTACAATGAGCAGTTCTTC.